This TCR beta chain originates from a study of human T cells and chemical hapten exposure. Overall study: During the approximately 25-week study period, patients had diphenylcyclopropenone applied to the scalp every week.

This sample's time point: patch test 3, about 24 weeks after DPC sensitization. Treatment noted: therapeutic diphenylcyclopropenone sensitization with weekly scalp DPC. Library preparation tagged each individual cDNA molecule with a unique molecular identifier. TCRdb used MiXCR to reprocess the RACE reads, holding one entry per CDR3 protein. The table has approximately 86,000 distinct CDR3 sequences, approximately 11% seen once. Findings and limits, study-wide: Donors' alopecia may make their immune response differ from healthy people's.

The CDR3 runs 14 residues. Germline V CDR1 and CDR2: MDHEN, SYDVKM. V lost 5 bases to trimming and J lost 7 bases, with 18 bases between them. This clonotype has ten or more counts. Antigen specificity is unknown. This TCR derives from a woman in her thirties with alopecia areata. Some clones in this sample may be carry-over from other donors' samples. The material was whole blood, obtained in connection with sensitization to the hapten diphenylcyclopropenone (DPC). The chain combines TRBV28 with TRBJ2-7, with D possibly TRBD1 on 5 matching bases. The CDR3 reads CASSRLRAGGEQYV. The CDR3 DNA reads as TGTGCCAGCAGTCGTCTCAGGGCTGGTGGGGAGCAGTACGTC.